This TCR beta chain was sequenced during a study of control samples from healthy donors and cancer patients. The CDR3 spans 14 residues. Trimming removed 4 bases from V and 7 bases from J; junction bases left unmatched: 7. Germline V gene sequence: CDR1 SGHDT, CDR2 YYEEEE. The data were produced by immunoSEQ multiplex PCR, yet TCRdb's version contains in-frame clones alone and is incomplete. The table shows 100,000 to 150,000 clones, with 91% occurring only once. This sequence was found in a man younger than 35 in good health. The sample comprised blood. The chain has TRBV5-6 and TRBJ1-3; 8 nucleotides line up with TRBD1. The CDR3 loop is CASSQQDRDNTIYF. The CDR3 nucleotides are TGTGCCAGCAGCCAACAGGACAGGGATAACACCATATATTTT.